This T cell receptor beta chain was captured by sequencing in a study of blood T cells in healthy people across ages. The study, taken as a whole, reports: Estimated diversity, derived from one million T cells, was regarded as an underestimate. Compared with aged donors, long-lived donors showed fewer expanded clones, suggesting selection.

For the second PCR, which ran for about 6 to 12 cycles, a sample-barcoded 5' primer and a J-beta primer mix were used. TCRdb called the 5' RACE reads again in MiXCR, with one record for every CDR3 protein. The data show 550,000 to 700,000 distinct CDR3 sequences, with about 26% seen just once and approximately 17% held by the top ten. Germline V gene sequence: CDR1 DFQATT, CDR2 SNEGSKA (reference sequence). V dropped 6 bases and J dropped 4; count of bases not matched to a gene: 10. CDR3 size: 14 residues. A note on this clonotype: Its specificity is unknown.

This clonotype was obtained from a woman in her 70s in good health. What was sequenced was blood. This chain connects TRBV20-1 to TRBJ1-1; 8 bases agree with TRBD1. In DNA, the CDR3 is TGCAGTGCCTATGGGACAGGATTGGGCACTGAAGCTTTCTTT. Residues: CSAYGTGLGTEAFF.